The entry below gives a single TCR beta chain sequence along with its context. Its specificity is not known. PCR primers comprised 60 Vbeta and 13 Jbeta primers. Using immunoSEQ multiplex PCR, the repertoire was profiled, and TCRdb retains in-frame clones only, with some absent. The sample totals around 210,000 clones. With 0 bases removed from V and 2 bases from J, the gap between germline ends came to 11 bases. Per germline, CDR1 SGDLS and CDR2 YYNGEE. The length of the CDR3 is 16 residues. This sample is part of a study of cytomegalovirus exposure and HLA in healthy donors. Study-level findings and limits: Segments of the TCR beta V type were, in most cases, productive about 90% or about 30% of the time in an earlier analysis. Researchers had no immune exposure information except CMV serostatus available. Researchers reportedly found TCR beta sequences accurately predicted most subjects' HLA-A and HLA-B alleles. A link between a missense DCLRE1C variant and TCR beta V- and J-gene trimming emerged from a later analysis.

Source material: PBMCs. The V call is TRBV9, the J call TRBJ2-2, with D unresolved. The clonotype comes from a woman in her 30s in good health and CMV-seropositive. The CDR3 loop reads CASSVVGSINTGELFF. For the CDR3, the DNA is TGTGCCAGCAGCGTAGTGGGCAGTATCAACACCGGGGAGCTGTTTTTT.